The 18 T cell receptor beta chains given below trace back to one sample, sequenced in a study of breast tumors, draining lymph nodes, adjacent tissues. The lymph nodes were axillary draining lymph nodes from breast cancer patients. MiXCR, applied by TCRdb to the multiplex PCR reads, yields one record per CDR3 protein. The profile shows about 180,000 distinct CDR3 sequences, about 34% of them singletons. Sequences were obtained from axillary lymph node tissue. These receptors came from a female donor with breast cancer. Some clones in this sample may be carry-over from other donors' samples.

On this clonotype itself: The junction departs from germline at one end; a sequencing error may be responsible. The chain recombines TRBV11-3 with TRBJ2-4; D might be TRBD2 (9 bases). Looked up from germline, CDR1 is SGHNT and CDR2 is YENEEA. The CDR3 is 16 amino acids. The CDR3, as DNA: TGTGCCAGCAGTGCAGGGGGCGGGGGGGACCAAAACATTCGGTACTTC. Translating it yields CASSAGGGGDQNIRYF.

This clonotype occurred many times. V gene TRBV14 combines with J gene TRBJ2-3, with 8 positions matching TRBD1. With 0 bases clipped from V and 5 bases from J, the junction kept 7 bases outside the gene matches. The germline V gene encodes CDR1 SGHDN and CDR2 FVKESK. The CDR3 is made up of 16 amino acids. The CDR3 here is CASSQDWAGGRDTQYF. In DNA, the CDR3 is TGTGCCAGCAGCCAAGATTGGGCAGGGGGCCGAGATACGCAGTATTTT.

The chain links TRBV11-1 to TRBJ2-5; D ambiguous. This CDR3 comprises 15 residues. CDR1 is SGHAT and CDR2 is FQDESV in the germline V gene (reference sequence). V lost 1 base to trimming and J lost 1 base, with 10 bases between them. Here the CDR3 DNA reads TGTGCCAGCAGCTTAGGGCAGGCAACCCAAGAGACCCAGTACTTC. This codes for CASSLGQATQETQYF.

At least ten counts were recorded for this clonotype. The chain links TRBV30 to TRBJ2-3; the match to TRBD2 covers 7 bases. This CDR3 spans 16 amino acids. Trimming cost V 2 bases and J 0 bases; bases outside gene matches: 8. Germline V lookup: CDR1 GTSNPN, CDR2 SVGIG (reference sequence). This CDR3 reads CAWSSKLARSTDTQYF. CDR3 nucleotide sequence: TGTGCCTGGAGTTCTAAACTAGCGAGGAGCACAGATACGCAGTATTTT.

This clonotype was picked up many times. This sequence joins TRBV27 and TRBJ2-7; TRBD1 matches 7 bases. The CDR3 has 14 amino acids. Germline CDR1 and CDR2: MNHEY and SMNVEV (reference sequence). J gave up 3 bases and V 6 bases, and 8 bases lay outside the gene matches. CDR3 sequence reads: CASRPGQTYYEQYF. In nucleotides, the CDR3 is TGTGCCAGCAGACCGGGACAGACATACTACGAGCAGTACTTC.

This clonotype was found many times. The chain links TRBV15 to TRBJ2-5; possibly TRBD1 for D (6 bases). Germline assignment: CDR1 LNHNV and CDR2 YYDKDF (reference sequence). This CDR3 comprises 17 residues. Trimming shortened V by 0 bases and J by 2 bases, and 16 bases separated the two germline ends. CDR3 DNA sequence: TGTGCCACCAGCAGAGAGCGGGCTGGGGGCTCTCAAGAGACCCAGTACTTC. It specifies CATSRERAGGSQETQYF.

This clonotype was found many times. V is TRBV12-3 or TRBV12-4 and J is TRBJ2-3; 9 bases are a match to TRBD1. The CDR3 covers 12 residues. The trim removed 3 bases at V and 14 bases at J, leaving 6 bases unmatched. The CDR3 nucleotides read TGTGCCAGCAGTTTTGGGACAGGGAGGCCGTATTTT. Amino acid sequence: CASSFGTGRPYF.

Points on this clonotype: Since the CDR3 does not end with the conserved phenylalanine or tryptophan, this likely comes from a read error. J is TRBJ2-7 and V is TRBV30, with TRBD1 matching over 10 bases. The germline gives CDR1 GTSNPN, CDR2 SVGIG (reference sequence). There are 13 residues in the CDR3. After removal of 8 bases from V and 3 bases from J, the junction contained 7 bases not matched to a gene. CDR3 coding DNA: TGTGCCAGTTCCGGGACAGGGGTCTACGAGCAGTACCTC. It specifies CASSGTGVYEQYL.

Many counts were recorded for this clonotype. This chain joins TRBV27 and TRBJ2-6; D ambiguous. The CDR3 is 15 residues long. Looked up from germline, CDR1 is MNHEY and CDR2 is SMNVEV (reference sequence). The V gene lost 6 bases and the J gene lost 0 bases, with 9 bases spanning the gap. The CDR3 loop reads CASSELSSGANVLTF. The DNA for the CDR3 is TGTGCCAGCAGCGAGCTTTCCTCTGGGGCCAACGTCCTGACTTTC.

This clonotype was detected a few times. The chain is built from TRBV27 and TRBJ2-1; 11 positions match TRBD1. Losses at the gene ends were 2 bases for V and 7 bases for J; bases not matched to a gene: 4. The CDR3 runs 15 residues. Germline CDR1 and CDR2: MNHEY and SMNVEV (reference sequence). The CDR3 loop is CASSLQGQGANEQFF. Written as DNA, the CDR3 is TGTGCCAGCAGTTTACAAGGACAGGGGGCGAATGAGCAGTTCTTC.

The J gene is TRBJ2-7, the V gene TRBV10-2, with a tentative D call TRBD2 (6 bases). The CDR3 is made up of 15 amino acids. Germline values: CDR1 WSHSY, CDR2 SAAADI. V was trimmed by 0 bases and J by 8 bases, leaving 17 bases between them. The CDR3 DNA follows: TGCGCCAGCAGTGAGTCGGGACTGCCCCCCGGCAAGCAGTACTTC. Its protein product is CASSESGLPPGKQYF.

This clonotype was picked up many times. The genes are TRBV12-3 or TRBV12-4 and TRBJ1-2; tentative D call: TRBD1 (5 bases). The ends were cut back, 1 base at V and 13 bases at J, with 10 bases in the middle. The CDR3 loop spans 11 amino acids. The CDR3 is CASSLGTFLTF. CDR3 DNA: TGTGCCAGCAGTTTAGGGACATTTCTCACCTTC.

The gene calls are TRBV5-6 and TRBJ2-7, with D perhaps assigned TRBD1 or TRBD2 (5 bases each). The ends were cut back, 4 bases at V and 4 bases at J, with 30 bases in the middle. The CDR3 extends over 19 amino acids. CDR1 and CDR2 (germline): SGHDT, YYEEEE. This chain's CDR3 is CASSLLRQGRSARAYEQYF. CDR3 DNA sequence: TGTGCCAGCAGCCTTCTGAGGCAGGGACGGAGTGCTCGGGCGTACGAGCAGTACTTC.

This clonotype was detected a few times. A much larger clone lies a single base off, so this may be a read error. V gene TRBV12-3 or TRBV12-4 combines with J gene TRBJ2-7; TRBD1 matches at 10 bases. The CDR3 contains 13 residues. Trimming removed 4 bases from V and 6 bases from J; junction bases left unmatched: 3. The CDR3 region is CASSCGQGGEQYF. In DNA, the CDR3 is TGTGCCAGCAGTTGCGGACAGGGGGGCGAGCAGTACTTC.

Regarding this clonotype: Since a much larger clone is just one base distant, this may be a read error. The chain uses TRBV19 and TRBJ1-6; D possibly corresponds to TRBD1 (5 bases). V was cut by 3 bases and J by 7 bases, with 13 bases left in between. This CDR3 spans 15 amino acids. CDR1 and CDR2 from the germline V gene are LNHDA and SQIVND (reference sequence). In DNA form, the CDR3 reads TGTGCCAGTAGTATTGCTCGGGGGTTCAATTCACCCCTCCACTTT. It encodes CASSIARGFNSPLHF.

The CDR3 DNA is TGTGCCAGCAGTGACGACAGGAACACAGATACGCAGTATTTT. It specifies CASSDDRNTDTQYF. The chain combines TRBV6-5 with TRBJ2-3; D might be TRBD1 (6 bases). Trimming cost V 5 bases and J 2 bases, with 11 bases left between them. CDR1 and CDR2 (germline): MNHEY, SVGAGI. The CDR3 is 14 residues long.

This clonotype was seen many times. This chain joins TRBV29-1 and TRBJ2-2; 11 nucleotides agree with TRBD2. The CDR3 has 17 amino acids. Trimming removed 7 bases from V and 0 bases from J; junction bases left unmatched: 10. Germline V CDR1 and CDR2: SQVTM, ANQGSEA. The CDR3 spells CSARGLAGLTNTGELFF. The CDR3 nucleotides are TGCAGCGCCCGAGGACTAGCGGGCTTAACGAACACCGGGGAGCTGTTTTTT.

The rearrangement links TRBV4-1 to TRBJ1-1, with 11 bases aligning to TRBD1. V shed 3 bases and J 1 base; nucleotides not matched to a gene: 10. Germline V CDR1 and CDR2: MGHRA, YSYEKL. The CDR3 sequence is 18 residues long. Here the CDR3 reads CASSHAIRDRGANTEAFF. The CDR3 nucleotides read TGCGCCAGCAGCCACGCAATACGGGACAGGGGGGCGAACACTGAAGCTTTCTTT.